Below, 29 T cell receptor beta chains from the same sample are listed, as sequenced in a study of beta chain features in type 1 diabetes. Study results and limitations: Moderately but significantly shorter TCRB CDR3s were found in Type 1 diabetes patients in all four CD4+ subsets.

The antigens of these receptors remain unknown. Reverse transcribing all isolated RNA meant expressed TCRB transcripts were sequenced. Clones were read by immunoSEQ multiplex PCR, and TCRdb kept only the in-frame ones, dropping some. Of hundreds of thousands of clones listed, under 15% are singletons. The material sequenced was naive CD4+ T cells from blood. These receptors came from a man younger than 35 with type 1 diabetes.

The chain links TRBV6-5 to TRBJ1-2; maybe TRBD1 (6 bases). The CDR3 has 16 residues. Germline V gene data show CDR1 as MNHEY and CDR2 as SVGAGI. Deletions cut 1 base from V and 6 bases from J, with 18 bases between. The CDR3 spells CASSYFPGVIENGYTF. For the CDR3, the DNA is TGTGCCAGCAGTTACTTTCCAGGGGTGATTGAAAATGGCTACACCTTC.

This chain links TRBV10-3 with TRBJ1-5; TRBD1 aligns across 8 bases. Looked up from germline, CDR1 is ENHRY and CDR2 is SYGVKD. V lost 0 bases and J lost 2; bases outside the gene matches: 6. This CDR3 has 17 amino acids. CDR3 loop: CAISESNNRGGNQPQHF. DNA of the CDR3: TGTGCCATCAGTGAGTCGAATAACAGGGGGGGCAATCAGCCCCAGCATTTT.

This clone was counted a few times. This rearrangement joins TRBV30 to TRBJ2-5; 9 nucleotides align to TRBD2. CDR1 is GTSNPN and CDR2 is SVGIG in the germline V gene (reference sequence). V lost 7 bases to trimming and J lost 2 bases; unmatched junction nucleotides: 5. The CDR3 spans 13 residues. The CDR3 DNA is TGTGCCTCGACTAGCGGTTTACAAGAGACCCAGTACTTC. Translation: CASTSGLQETQYF.

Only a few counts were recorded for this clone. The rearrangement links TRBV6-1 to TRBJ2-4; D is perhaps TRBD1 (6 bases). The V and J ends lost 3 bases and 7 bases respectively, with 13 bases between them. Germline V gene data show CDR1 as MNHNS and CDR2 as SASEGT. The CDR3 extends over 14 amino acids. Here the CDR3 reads CASSDGAGANIQYF. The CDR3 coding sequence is TGTGCCAGCAGTGATGGGGCAGGGGCGAACATTCAGTACTTC.

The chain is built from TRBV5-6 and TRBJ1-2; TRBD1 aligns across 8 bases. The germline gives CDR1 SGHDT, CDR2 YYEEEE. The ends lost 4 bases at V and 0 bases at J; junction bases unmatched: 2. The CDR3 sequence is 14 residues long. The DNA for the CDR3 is TGTGCCAGCAGCGGACAGGGATCTAACTATGGCTACACCTTC. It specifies CASSGQGSNYGYTF.

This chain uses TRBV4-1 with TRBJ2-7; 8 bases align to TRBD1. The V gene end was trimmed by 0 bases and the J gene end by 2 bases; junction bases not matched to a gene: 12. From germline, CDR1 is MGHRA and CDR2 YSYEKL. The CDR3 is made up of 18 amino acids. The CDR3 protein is CASSQDPLDRGLPYEQYF. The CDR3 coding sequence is TGCGCCAGCAGCCAAGATCCTCTTGACAGGGGCCTCCCCTACGAGCAGTACTTC.

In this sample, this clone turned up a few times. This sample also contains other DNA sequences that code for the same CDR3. The CDR3 bases are TGTGCCAGCAGCTTAGGGTCAGGGACCTACGAGCAGTACTTC. This encodes CASSLGSGTYEQYF. The chain joins TRBV7-9 to TRBJ2-7; TRBD1 is a possible D gene (5 bases). CDR3 length equals 14 residues. Trimming removed 1 base from V and 2 bases from J, with 9 bases in between. Germline assignment: CDR1 SEHNR and CDR2 FQNEAQ (reference sequence).

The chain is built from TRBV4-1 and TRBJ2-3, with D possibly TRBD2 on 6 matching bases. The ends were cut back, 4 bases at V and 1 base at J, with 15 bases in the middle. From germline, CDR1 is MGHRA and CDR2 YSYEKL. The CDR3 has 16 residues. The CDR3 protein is CASSPGGGIGTDTQYF. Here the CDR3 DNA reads TGCGCCAGCAGCCCCGGTGGGGGGATTGGCACAGATACGCAGTATTTT.

The CDR3, as DNA: TGTGCCAGCAGCTCTACCGGGGACAGGGGGCGTAAAAATGAGCAGTTCTTC. It is translated as CASSSTGDRGRKNEQFF. The chain joins TRBV7-3 to TRBJ2-1, with 12 bases lining up with TRBD1. The V segment lost 4 bases and the J segment 7 bases; nucleotides outside the gene matches: 11. There are 17 residues in the CDR3. Germline V gene sequence: CDR1 SGHTA, CDR2 FQGTGA.

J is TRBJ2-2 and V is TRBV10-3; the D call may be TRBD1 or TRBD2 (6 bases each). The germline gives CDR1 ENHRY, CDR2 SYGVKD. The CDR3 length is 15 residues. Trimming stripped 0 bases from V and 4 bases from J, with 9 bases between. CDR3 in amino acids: CAISESGGGTGELFF. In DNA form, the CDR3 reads TGTGCCATCAGTGAGTCAGGAGGGGGCACCGGGGAGCTGTTTTTT.

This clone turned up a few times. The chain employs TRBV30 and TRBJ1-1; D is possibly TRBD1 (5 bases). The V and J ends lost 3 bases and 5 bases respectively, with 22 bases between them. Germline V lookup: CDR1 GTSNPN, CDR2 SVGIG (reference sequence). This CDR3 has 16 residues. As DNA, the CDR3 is TGTGCCTGGAGGGGACGGCGGCTCAGTGGTGGGACTGAAGCTTTCTTT. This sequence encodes CAWRGRRLSGGTEAFF.

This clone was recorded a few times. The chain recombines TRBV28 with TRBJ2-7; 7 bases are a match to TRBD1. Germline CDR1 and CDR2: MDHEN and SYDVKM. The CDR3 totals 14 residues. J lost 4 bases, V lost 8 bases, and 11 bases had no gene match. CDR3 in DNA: TGTGCCAGCCTCCCGAGGGGACAGATGTACGAGCAGTACTTC. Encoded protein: CASLPRGQMYEQYF.

The CDR3 reads CASSGFSDTQYF. DNA of the CDR3: TGTGCCAGCAGTGGGTTTTCAGATACGCAGTATTTT. The chain combines TRBV25-1 with TRBJ2-3; D unclear. Between the trimmed V and J ends, which lost 4 bases and 4 bases, there was a span of 6 bases. Germline V CDR1 and CDR2: MGHDK, SYGVNS. This CDR3 is built from 12 residues.

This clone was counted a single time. The CDR3 spells CASSSTGTGGAGYTF. The CDR3 region has the DNA TGTGCCAGCAGCTCAACCGGGACAGGGGGTGCTGGCTACACCTTC. The V gene is TRBV7-9, the J gene TRBJ1-2; 11 nucleotides align to TRBD1. CDR1 SEHNR and CDR2 FQNEAQ come from the germline V gene (reference sequence). Trimming cost V 4 bases and J 7 bases; bases outside gene matches: 8. CDR3 length: 15 residues.

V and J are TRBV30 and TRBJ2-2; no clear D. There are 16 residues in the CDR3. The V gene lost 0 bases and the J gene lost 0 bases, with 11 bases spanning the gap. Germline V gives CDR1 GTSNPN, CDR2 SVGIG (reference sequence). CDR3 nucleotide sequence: TGTGCCTGGAGTGTACCTAGTGCCCCGAACACCGGGGAGCTGTTTTTT. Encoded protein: CAWSVPSAPNTGELFF. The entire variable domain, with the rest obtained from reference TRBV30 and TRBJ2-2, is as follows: SQTIHQWPATLVQPVGSPLSLECTVEGTSNPNLYWYRQAAGRGLQLLFYSVGIGQISSEVPQNLSASRPQDRQFILSSKKLLLSDSGFYLCAWSVPSAPNTGELFFGEGSRLTVL.

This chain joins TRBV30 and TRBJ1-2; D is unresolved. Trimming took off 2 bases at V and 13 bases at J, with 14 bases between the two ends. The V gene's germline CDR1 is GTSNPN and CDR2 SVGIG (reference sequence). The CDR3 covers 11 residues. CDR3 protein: CAWSQPDLGTF. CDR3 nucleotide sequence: TGTGCCTGGAGTCAACCCGACCTAGGCACCTTC.

CDR3 DNA sequence: TGTGCCAGTAGTATTTGGGACCGCCCGGGGACCGGGGAGCTGTTTTTT. Amino acids: CASSIWDRPGTGELFF. The chain uses TRBV19 and TRBJ2-2, with D possibly being TRBD1 or TRBD2 (5 bases each). Trimming shortened V by 3 bases and J by 5 bases, and 16 bases separated the two germline ends. The germline CDR1 and CDR2 sequences are LNHDA and SQIVND (reference sequence). The CDR3 is 16 amino acids.

CDR3 amino acids: CASSLTVGADTQYF. The CDR3, as DNA: TGCGCCAGCAGCTTGACCGTGGGGGCAGATACGCAGTATTTT. The rearrangement joins TRBV5-1 to TRBJ2-3; D possibly uses TRBD1 or TRBD2 (5 bases each). Germline assignment: CDR1 SGHRS and CDR2 YFSETQ. Trimming took off 1 base at V and 4 bases at J, with 10 bases between the two ends. The CDR3 length is 14 residues.

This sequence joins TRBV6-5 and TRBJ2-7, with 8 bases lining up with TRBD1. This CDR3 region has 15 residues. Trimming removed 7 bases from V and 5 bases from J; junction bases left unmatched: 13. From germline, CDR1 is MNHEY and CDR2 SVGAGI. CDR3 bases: TGTGCCAGCAACGAACCGGGACAGGCCTTGGACGAGCAGTACTTC. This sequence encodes CASNEPGQALDEQYF.

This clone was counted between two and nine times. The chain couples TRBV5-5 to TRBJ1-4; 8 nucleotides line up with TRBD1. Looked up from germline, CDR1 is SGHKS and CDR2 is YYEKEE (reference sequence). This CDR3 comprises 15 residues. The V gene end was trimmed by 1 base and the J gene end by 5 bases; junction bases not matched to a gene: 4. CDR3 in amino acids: CASSLWTGRNEKLFF. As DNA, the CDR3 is TGTGCCAGCAGCTTGTGGACAGGGCGGAATGAAAAACTGTTTTTT.

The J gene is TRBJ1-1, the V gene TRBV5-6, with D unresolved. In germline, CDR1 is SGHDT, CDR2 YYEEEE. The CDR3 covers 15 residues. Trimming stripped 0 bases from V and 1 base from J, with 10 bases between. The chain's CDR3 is CASSLARTGNTEAFF. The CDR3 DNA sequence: TGTGCCAGCAGCTTGGCCAGGACGGGGAACACTGAAGCTTTCTTT.

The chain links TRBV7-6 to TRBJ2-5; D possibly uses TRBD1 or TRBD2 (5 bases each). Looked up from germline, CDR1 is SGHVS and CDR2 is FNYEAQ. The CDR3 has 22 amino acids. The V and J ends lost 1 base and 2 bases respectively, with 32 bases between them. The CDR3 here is CASSLGRDGELALGTTQETQYF. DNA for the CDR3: TGTGCCAGCAGCTTAGGCCGGGACGGAGAATTGGCCCTGGGTACCACTCAAGAGACCCAGTACTTC.

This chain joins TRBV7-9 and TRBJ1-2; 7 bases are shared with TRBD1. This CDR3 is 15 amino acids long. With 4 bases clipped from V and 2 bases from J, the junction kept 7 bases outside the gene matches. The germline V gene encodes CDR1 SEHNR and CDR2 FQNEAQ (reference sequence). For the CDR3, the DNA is TGTGCCAGCAGCTACGAGGGGGCGCCGAACTATGGCTACACCTTC. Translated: CASSYEGAPNYGYTF.

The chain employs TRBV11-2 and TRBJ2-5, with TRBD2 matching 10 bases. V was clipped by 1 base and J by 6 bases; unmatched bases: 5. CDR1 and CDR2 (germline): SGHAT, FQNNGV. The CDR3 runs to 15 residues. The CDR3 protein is CASSLGLAGEKTQYF. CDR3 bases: TGTGCCAGCAGCTTAGGGCTAGCGGGGGAAAAGACCCAGTACTTC.

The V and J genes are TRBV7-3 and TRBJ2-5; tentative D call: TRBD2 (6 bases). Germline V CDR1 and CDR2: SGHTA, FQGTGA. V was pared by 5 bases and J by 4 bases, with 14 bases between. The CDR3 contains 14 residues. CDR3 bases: TGTGCCAGCAGCCACGGAGGGATATCAGAGACCCAGTACTTC. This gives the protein CASSHGGISETQYF.

As DNA, the CDR3 is TGTGCCAACTCGGGTCAAAGAACCCACGAGCAGTACTTC. This codes for CANSGQRTHEQYF. The chain couples TRBV21-1 to TRBJ2-7; the DNA was not compared with TRBD2, the D call given in the table. TRBV21-1 is shown as a pseudogene. There are 13 residues in the CDR3.

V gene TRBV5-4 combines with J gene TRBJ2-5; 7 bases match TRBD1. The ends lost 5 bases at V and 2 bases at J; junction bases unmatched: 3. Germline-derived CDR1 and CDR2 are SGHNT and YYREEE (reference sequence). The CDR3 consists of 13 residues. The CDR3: CASSSDRQETQYF. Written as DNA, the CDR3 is TGTGCCAGCAGTTCGGACAGGCAAGAGACCCAGTACTTC.

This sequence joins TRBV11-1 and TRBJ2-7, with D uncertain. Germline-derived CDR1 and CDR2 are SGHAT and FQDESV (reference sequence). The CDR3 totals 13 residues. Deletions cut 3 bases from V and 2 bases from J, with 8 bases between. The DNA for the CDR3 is TGTGCCAGCAGCTTTACAACAGCCTACGAGCAGTACTTC. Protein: CASSFTTAYEQYF.

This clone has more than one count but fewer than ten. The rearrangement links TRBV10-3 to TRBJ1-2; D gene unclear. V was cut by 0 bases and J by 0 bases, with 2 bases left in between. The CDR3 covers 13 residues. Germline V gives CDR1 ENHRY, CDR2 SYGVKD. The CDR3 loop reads CAISESPNYGYTF. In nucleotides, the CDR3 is TGTGCCATCAGTGAGTCTCCTAACTATGGCTACACCTTC.